This TCR beta chain was captured in a study of identical twins (dated by TCRdb to the mid-2010s). For the study in its entirety: The study deep-sequenced TCR alpha and beta repertoires from monozygotic twins, unrelated adults of various ages and cord blood to test whether fetal clonotypes persist. To rule out contamination, replicate twin experiments were performed at different times with different library preparation protocols. The full study reports these points: Zero-insertion analyses could be partly confounded by invariant T cells such as MAIT and iNKT, though diverse VJ usage argued against such confounding for most clonotypes. Compared with coincidental sharing between unrelated individuals, out-of-frame TCR alpha sequences shared between twins had an excess of sequences with low generation probability. Because the same donors could not be followed over many years, the conclusions depended on cross-sectional statistical analysis. Out-of-frame TCR alpha sharing in monozygotic twins was systematically underestimated by recombination models, whereas sharing between unrelated individuals was in agreement with the recombination models. Abundant cord blood beta clonotypes carried fewer insertions; young adult naive repertoires showed a weaker similar trend, while memory repertoires showed none. The excess sharing between twins in beta out-of-frame sequences was weaker because fewer shared sequences reduced the signal-to-noise ratio.

Concerning this clonotype itself: Its binding antigen is unknown. Per-base qualities were not stored, and no clone one base away is much larger.

Including cysteine and phenylalanine, the CDR3 has 14 amino acids. Only the CDR3 region is kept as DNA, spanning 42 bases read in frame from base 1. The germline V gene encodes CDR1 SQVTM and CDR2 ANQGSEA. Trimming accounts for 2 bases at V and 3 bases at J, while the number of junction bases matched to no gene is 6. Only healthy Caucasian donors were included. The twin cohort consisted of three pairs of female monozygotic twins, all aged about 18 to 29 years. The RNA used for TCR libraries was isolated from peripheral blood mononuclear cells. Library creation used 5' RACE. Reads for this sample came from an Illumina HiSeq 2000. Template switching introduced a universal primer binding site; the final cDNA contained a unique molecular identifier, enabling accurate counting of TCR cDNA molecules. Specific primers in the conserved constant-segment region were used to synthesize first-strand cDNA for TCR alpha and beta chains. To control for contamination, every cDNA library was double barcoded, receiving both a SMART-Mk sample barcode and Illumina barcodes. TruSeq adapter sequences, together with Illumina sample barcodes, were added in two successive PCR steps. The Illumina HiSeq platform was used with custom primers to sequence TCR alpha and beta cDNA libraries. As for the authors' bioinformatics: MiGEC was used to process raw reads and extract unique molecular identifiers, and MiXCR was used to find CDR3 positions. For each individual, recombination models were inferred using an EM algorithm with the repgenHMM and IGoR tools. Shared clonotypes were analyzed with the tcR package in R, and sharing was normalized by the product of cloneset sizes. Out-of-frame nonproductive sequences were analyzed to study raw recombination free of thymic and clonal selection effects. In TCRdb, the public reads were trimmed at Q25 with fastp and aligned with MiXCR, with productive beta chains retained. Rows matching on CDR3 protein sequence are summarized as one entry with the most common DNA and genes. The V and J calls shown here were made by TCRdb, not taken from the authors' results. The sample table holds 550,000 to 700,000 distinct CDR3 sequences, of which 9.6% were seen once. The ten most abundant clones make up roughly 3% of the sample.

The data were also submitted as part of a second study, on yellow fever vaccine responses in identical twins. The second paper further reports: The T cell response to vaccination in identical twins was reported by the authors to appear partly convergent and partly personalized. The study precisely tracked vaccine-responding T cell clones in identical twins.

Sequenced input: PBMCs. This chain joins TRBV29-1 to TRBJ2-7; 8 nucleotides in the junction match TRBD1. This clonotype originated in a woman between 18 and 30 years old in good health. The bases read TGCAGCGTTGAACTGGACAGGGCGGACTACGAGCAGTACTTC. Translation gives CSVELDRADYEQYF.